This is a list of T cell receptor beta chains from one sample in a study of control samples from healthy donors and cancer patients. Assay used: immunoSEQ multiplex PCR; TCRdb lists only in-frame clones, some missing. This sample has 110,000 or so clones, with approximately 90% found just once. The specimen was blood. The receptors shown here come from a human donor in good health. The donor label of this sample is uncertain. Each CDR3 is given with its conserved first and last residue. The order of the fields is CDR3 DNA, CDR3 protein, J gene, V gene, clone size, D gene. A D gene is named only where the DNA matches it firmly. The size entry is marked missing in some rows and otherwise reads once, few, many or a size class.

TGTGCCATCAGTGAGGGTAGCGGGGGAGTAAACACAGATACGCAGTATTTT	CAISEGSGGVNTDTQYF	TRBJ2-3	TRBV10-3	NA	TRBD2
TGTGCCACCAGTGACCCGTTCATGGACACCGGGGAGCTGTTTTTT	CATSDPFMDTGELFF	TRBJ2-2	TRBV24-1	NA	NA
TGTGCCACCAGGGCGGGGGGGTCTGATGAGCAGTTCTTC	CATRAGGSDEQFF	TRBJ2-1	TRBV24-1	NA	TRBD2
TGTGCCAGTAGTATGGGACAGGGGAGCACCGGGGAGCTGTTTTTT	CASSMGQGSTGELFF	TRBJ2-2	TRBV19	NA	TRBD1
TGTGCCAGCAGCGCCGGGACTAGCTTTACTGATACGCAGTATTTT	CASSAGTSFTDTQYF	TRBJ2-3	TRBV9	NA	TRBD2
TGTGCCAGCAGTCCGAAGACAGGGCAGCCATATTTT	CASSPKTGQPYF	TRBJ1-3	TRBV12-3/TRBV12-4	many	TRBD1
TGTGCCAGCAGCCGGGACAGGGAAACTGAAGCTTTCTTT	CASSRDRETEAFF	TRBJ1-1	TRBV27	NA	TRBD1
TGTGCCAGTAGTATTTCTCTTAGCCCTGGGGCCAACGTCCTGACTTTC	CASSISLSPGANVLTF	TRBJ2-6	TRBV19	NA	NA
TGTGCCAGCAGTTACGGGACGGTGGTGGATTCACCCCTCCACTTT	CASSYGTVVDSPLHF	TRBJ1-6	TRBV6-5	NA	NA
TGTGCCAGCAGTTACTCGTGGGACTCTGAAGAGACCCAGTACTTC	CASSYSWDSEETQYF	TRBJ2-5	TRBV6-5	once	NA
TGTGCCAGCAGTGAGTTTTTCAGGACTGAAGCTTTCTTT	CASSEFFRTEAFF	TRBJ1-1	TRBV6-1	NA	NA
TGTGCCAGCAGTTACGCCTTCGGGGAGGGGACTGAAGCTTTCTTT	CASSYAFGEGTEAFF	TRBJ1-1	TRBV6-2/TRBV6-3	many	NA
TGTGCCAGCTCACCTAGGGACAGGGATCAGCCCCAGCATTTT	CASSPRDRDQPQHF	TRBJ1-5	TRBV18	NA	TRBD1
TGTGCCAGCAGTGAAGCTTTGTCAGGGGCCTATGGCTACACCTTC	CASSEALSGAYGYTF	TRBJ1-2	TRBV6-1	NA	NA
TGCGCCAGCAGCCCTCAGGTGAAGGGTCTTATTTCACCCCTCCACTTT	CASSPQVKGLISPLHF	TRBJ1-6	TRBV4-3	NA	NA
TGTGCCAGCAACTCCCCTAGCGGGGTCTACAATGAGCAGTTCTTC	CASNSPSGVYNEQFF	TRBJ2-1	TRBV7-8	few	TRBD2
TGTGCCAGTAGTCTCCGTCCCGGGACAGGGGCCAATGAGCAGTTCTTC	CASSLRPGTGANEQFF	TRBJ2-1	TRBV19	NA	TRBD1
TGTGCCAGCAGCGTGGCGGGCACAGATACGCAGTATTTT	CASSVAGTDTQYF	TRBJ2-3	TRBV11-3	once	NA
TGTGCCAGCAGTAAGGGGGACAGGGGAGGTACTGAAGCTTTCTTT	CASSKGDRGGTEAFF	TRBJ1-1	TRBV6-5	once	TRBD1
TGTGCCAGCAAGGTATCTTCCTACAATGAGCAGTTCTTC	CASKVSSYNEQFF	TRBJ2-1	TRBV12-3/TRBV12-4	NA	NA
TGCAGCGTTGAAGACGGTAGCGGGGGGAACAATGAGCAGTTCTTC	CSVEDGSGGNNEQFF	TRBJ2-1	TRBV29-1	NA	TRBD2
TGTGCCAGCAGCCAAGATGAGGGGGGGGGCCTTTCCTACAATGAGCAGTTCTTC	CASSQDEGGGLSYNEQFF	TRBJ2-1	TRBV3-1/TRBV3-2	NA	NA
TGTGCCAGCCTGGGACAGGTTAATTCCTATGGCTACACCTTC	CASLGQVNSYGYTF	TRBJ1-2	TRBV2	NA	TRBD1
TGTGCCAGCAGTAACAGGGGGCGCTCCACAGATACGCAGTATTTT	CASSNRGRSTDTQYF	TRBJ2-3	TRBV6-5	NA	TRBD1
TGCGCCAGCAGTCCCACAGGGACCAGCTATGGCTACACCTTC	CASSPTGTSYGYTF	TRBJ1-2	TRBV5-1	NA	NA
TGTGCCAGCAGCCCCGACTTGGACCTTTATGGCTACACCTTC	CASSPDLDLYGYTF	TRBJ1-2	TRBV7-9	few	NA
TGTGCCAGCAGCTTTAACGGGGGTTTAGAGACCCAGTACTTC	CASSFNGGLETQYF	TRBJ2-5	TRBV7-3	NA	NA
TGCGCCAGCAGCGACAACAGGGGGGGTACTGGGGAGCTGTTTTTT	CASSDNRGGTGELFF	TRBJ2-2	TRBV5-1	NA	NA
TGTGCCAGTAGTATGTGGCGGGGGGGGCTCTCCAATGAGCAGTTCTTC	CASSMWRGGLSNEQFF	TRBJ2-1	TRBV19	NA	TRBD2